This T cell receptor (beta chain) comes out of a study of follicular helper T cells after annual influenza vaccination. Study-level background: For some subjects, blood spans the 2013-2014, 2014-2015 and 2015-2016 annual vaccinations.

The repertoire was sequenced with immunoSEQ multiplex PCR; TCRdb's copy has only in-frame clones and lacks some. The table includes approximately 15,000 clones, around 80% detected once. Deletions cut 5 bases from V and 5 bases from J, with 4 bases between. Per the germline V gene, CDR1 is KGHSH and CDR2 is LQKENI. CDR3 length equals 11 residues. Stated time point: 2014-2015 season, pre-vaccination. The receptor was isolated from an adult who received the influenza vaccine. V and J are TRBV18 and TRBJ2-1; D is unresolved. The source was CXCR5- memory CD4+ T cells sorted from blood, collected on the day of influenza vaccination. The CDR3, as DNA: TGTGCCAGCTCAATTGACAATGAGCAGTTCTTC. This encodes CASSIDNEQFF. The whole variable domain, filled in from reference TRBV18 and TRBJ2-1, reads NAGVMQNPRHLVRRRGQEARLRCSPMKGHSHVYWYRQLPEEGLKFMVYLQKENIIDESGMPKERFSAEFPKEGPSILRIQQVVRGDSAAYFCASSIDNEQFFGPGTRLTVL.